This T cell receptor beta chain stems from a study of shared clonotypes between healthy human individuals. Regarding the study as a whole: Despite large depth, rarefaction showed incomplete sorted-subset sequencing.

As to this clone: Its antigen is unidentified.

Data came from immunoSEQ multiplex PCR; TCRdb stores just in-frame clones and leaves some out. The table includes millions of clones, 95% detected once. The CDR3 has 13 residues. Per germline, CDR1 SNHLY and CDR2 FYNNEI. Trimming removed 7 bases from V and 5 bases from J, with 14 bases in between. The chain recombines TRBV2 with TRBJ2-5; possibly TRBD1 for D (5 bases). The source material was naive CD4+ T cells sorted from blood. Subset indicated: CD45RA+ positively selected. The source of this sequence is a man younger than 35 in good health. The CDR3 DNA reads as TGTGCCAGCATCACCAGGGATGTGGAGACCCAGTACTTC. This codes for CASITRDVETQYF.